This record looks at one TCR beta chain sequence and its context. The CDR3 has 15 residues. The junction had 8 bases not matched to a gene; V was cut back by 5 bases and J by 3 bases. CDR1 is PRHDT and CDR2 is FYEKMQ in the germline V gene (reference sequence). Clones were read by immunoSEQ multiplex PCR, and TCRdb kept only the in-frame ones, dropping some. The sample lists over 25,000 clones; 71% were seen once. The data originate from a study of PD-1 blockade in classical Hodgkin lymphoma. Every patient was affected by relapse after autologous stem cell transplantation, while exposure to brentuximab vedotin was not uniform.

This chain connects TRBV13 to TRBJ2-7; 9 positions agree with TRBD1. Sequenced material: peripheral blood mononuclear cells (PBMCs), taken before the second cycle of nivolumab. The clonotype comes from a human donor with classical Hodgkin lymphoma. CDR3 in amino acids: CASSLRTGVGYEQYF. As DNA, the CDR3 is TGTGCCAGCAGCCTCCGGACAGGGGTCGGCTACGAGCAGTACTTC.